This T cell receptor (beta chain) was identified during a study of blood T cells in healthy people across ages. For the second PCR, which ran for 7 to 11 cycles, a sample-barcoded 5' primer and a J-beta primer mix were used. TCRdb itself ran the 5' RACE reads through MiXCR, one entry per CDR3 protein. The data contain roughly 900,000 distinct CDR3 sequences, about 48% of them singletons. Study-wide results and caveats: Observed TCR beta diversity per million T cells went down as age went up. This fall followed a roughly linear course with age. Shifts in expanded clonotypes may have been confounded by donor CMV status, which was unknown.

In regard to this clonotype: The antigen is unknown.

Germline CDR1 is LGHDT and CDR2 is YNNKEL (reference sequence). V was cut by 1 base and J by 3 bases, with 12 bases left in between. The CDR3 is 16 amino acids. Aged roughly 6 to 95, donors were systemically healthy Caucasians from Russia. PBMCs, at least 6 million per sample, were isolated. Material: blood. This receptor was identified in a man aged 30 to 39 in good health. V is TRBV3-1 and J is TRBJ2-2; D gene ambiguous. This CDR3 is CASSQGSGGDTGELFF. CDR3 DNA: TGTGCCAGCAGCCAAGGGTCCGGTGGGGACACCGGGGAGCTGTTTTTT.